This T cell receptor beta chain was identified in a study of blood T cells in healthy people across ages. Whole-study findings and limits: Versus aged donors, long-lived donors had higher diversity and more naive CD4+ cells. Older age coincided with a roughly linear decline in TCR beta diversity per million T cells.

Remarks on this clonotype: Antigen: not known. A much larger clone differs from this one at a single base, so this may be a read error.

A sample-barcoded 5' primer and a J-beta primer mix were used in a second PCR of about 6 to 11 cycles. Every cDNA molecule bore a tag from a template-switch adaptor containing 12 random nucleotides. TCRdb used MiXCR to reprocess the 5' RACE reads, holding one entry per CDR3 protein. The sample shows under 850,000 distinct CDR3 sequences, about 37% of them seen only once. Total RNA, at least 5.5 micrograms per sample, came from PBMCs. V gave up 2 bases and J gave up 3 bases; unmatched junction bases: 10. CDR3 length: 18 residues. Germline CDR1 reads MNHEY; CDR2 reads SMNVEV (reference sequence). Source material: blood. This sequence joins TRBV27 and TRBJ2-1, with 10 bases identical to TRBD2. The sequence derives from a man younger than 35 in good health. The CDR3 spells CASSLPVPVAGGYNEQFF. The CDR3 DNA sequence: TGTGCCAGCAGTTTACCGGTTCCTGTAGCGGGGGGCTACAATGAGCAGTTCTTC.